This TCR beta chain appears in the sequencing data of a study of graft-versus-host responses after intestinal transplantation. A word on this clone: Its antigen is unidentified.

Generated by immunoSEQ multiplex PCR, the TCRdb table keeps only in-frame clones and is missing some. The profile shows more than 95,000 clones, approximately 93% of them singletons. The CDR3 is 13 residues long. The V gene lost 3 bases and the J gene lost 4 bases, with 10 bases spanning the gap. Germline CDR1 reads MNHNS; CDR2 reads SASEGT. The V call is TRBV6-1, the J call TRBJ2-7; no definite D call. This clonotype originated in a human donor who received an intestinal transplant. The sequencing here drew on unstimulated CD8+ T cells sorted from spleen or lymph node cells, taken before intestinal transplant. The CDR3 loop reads CASSDMSGYEQYF. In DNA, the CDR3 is TGTGCCAGCAGTGACATGTCTGGATACGAGCAGTACTTC.